Presented here are 8 T cell receptor beta chains from one specimen sequenced in a study of shared clonotypes between healthy human individuals. Clones were sequenced by immunoSEQ multiplex PCR, and TCRdb holds only the in-frame ones, with some missing. The sample has more than 200,000 clones; just over 65% are singletons. Sample: memory CD4+ T cells sorted from blood. Subset in this sample: CD45RA-negative fraction. These receptor sequences come from a man aged 30 to 45 in good health.

The chain has TRBV18 and TRBJ1-1; D gene uncertain. This CDR3 contains 14 residues. The V gene lost 3 bases and the J gene lost 3 bases, with 11 bases spanning the gap. Germline-derived CDR1 and CDR2 are KGHSH and LQKENI. The CDR3 loop reads CASSPGNLDTEAFF. CDR3 nucleotide sequence: TGTGCCAGCTCACCCGGGAATCTGGACACTGAAGCTTTCTTT. Complete variable domain (other parts from reference TRBV18 and TRBJ1-1): NAGVMQNPRHLVRRRGQEARLRCSPMKGHSHVYWYRQLPEEGLKFMVYLQKENIIDESGMPKERFSAEFPKEGPSILRIQQVVRGDSAAYFCASSPGNLDTEAFFGQGTRLTVV.

The rearrangement joins TRBV19 to TRBJ2-1; TRBD1 matches at 8 bases. Per germline, CDR1 LNHDA and CDR2 SQIVND (reference sequence). CDR3 length equals 14 residues. Trimming took 5 bases from V and 2 from J; bases not matched to a gene: 2. The CDR3 is CASSEDRAYNEQFF. The DNA for the CDR3 is TGTGCCAGTAGTGAGGACAGGGCCTACAATGAGCAGTTCTTC.

The chain recombines TRBV15 with TRBJ2-6; D gene unclear. V lost 5 bases to trimming and J lost 2 bases, with 13 bases between them. This CDR3 contains 16 residues. CDR1 LNHNV and CDR2 YYDKDF come from the germline V gene (reference sequence). CDR3 protein: CATSWTTKTGANVLTF. CDR3 in DNA: TGTGCCACCAGCTGGACCACCAAGACTGGGGCCAACGTCCTGACTTTC.

The count of this clone is one. CDR3 residues: CASSKGPGGGEGQPQHF. CDR3 nucleotides: TGTGCCAGCAGCAAGGGCCCTGGGGGTGGGGAAGGTCAGCCCCAGCATTTT. The chain carries TRBV21-1 and TRBJ1-5. TRBV21-1 is termed a pseudogene. The CDR3 sequence is 17 residues long.

This clone appeared a few times. J is TRBJ1-2 and V is TRBV5-4, with D perhaps matching TRBD1 (5 bases). Germline CDR1 SGHNT, CDR2 YYREEE (reference sequence). V was pared by 4 bases and J by 7 bases, with 20 bases between. The CDR3 is made up of 15 amino acids. CDR3 in DNA: TGTGCCAGCAGCAGGAGATTTGACAGCGTCGTTGGCTACACCTTC. This sequence encodes CASSRRFDSVVGYTF.

The chain links TRBV2 to TRBJ2-3; unclear D gene. Trimming left V 3 bases short and J 4 bases short, with 5 bases between. Germline loops: CDR1 SNHLY, CDR2 FYNNEI. CDR3 length: 12 amino acids. The CDR3 region is CASSDLADTQYF. The CDR3 DNA reads as TGTGCCAGCAGTGATTTAGCAGATACGCAGTATTTT.

V usage is TRBV2 and J usage is TRBJ2-5, with D perhaps matching TRBD1 (6 bases). This CDR3 comprises 12 residues. The germline V and J ends were trimmed by 8 bases and 5 bases, with 12 bases remaining between them. CDR1 is SNHLY, CDR2 FYNNEI, per germline. The CDR3 spells CASGGGRETQYF. The CDR3 region has the DNA TGTGCCAGCGGTGGGGGCCGTGAGACCCAGTACTTC.

This clone turned up a few times. The chain is built from TRBV5-1 and TRBJ2-7; 7 nucleotides match TRBD1. J lost 1 base, V lost 5 bases, and 6 bases had no gene match. The V gene's germline CDR1 is SGHRS and CDR2 YFSETQ. CDR3 length: 14 amino acids. For the CDR3, the DNA is TGCGCCAGCAGTAGACAGGGCCCTTCCTACGAGCAGTACTTC. It specifies CASSRQGPSYEQYF.